The entry below describes one T cell receptor beta chain. Its specificity is not known. Genomic DNA was employed as the template in profiling TCR beta VDJ and CDR3. TCRdb itself ran the reads through MiXCR, one entry per CDR3 protein. The table has 450,000 to 550,000 distinct CDR3 sequences, around 30% seen once. These data belong to a study of CD8+CD57+ T cells in acquired aplastic anemia. Study details: The average for DNA from sorted CD4+ and CD8+ cells was 3.2 ug. The study, taken as a whole, reports: Levels of CD8+ Simpson's diversity were not significantly distinct in patients versus controls.

The CDR3 covers 10 residues. The germline CDR1 and CDR2 sequences are SQVTM and ANQGSEA. Trimming pared 5 bases from V and 4 bases from J, leaving 4 bases between. Patients sequenced had flow cytometry evidence of CD8+CD57+ cell expansion. No therapy was given to patients before blood sampling. The chain combines TRBV29-1 with TRBJ2-3; D unclear. Sequencing was done on a sample of sorted CD4+, CD8+, or CD8+CD57+ T cells (not recorded which) from PBMCs. This clonotype was obtained from a human donor with aplastic anemia. CDR3 coding DNA: TGCAGCGTTCCCTCAGATACGCAGTATTTT. It translates to CSVPSDTQYF.